Each of the 10 T cell receptor beta chains below was sequenced from the same sample in a study of shared clonotypes between healthy human individuals. Measured with immunoSEQ multiplex PCR; TCRdb has only the in-frame clones, and not every one. The sample lists 2 million to 2.5 million clones, approximately 90% occurring once. Sequencing used naive CD4+ T cells from PBMCs. Subset in this sample: CD45RA+ positively selected. All receptors derive from a man between 18 and 35 years old in good health. Some clones in this sample may be carry-over from other donors' samples.

The rearrangement uses TRBV6-1 and TRBJ1-4; 9 bases align to TRBD1. The CDR3 length is 13 residues. Germline-derived CDR1 and CDR2 are MNHNS and SASEGT. With 9 bases clipped from V and 6 bases from J, the junction kept 5 bases outside the gene matches. The DNA for the CDR3 is TGTGCCAGGGACCGGACAGGGGATGAAAAACTGTTTTTT. Translated: CARDRTGDEKLFF.

This clone was counted only a few times. The DNA for the CDR3 is TGTGCCATCAGTGAATGGCAGAACACTGAAGCTTTCTTT. Translated: CAISEWQNTEAFF. The chain joins TRBV10-3 to TRBJ1-1; D is unresolved. Trimming took off 3 bases at V and 1 base at J, with 6 bases between the two ends. CDR3 length: 13 amino acids. Germline CDR1 reads ENHRY; CDR2 reads SYGVKD.

V and J are TRBV14 and TRBJ2-5; tentatively, D is TRBD1 or TRBD2 (5 bases each). V lost 3 bases, J lost 5 bases, and 13 bases lay in between. This CDR3 region has 14 residues. Germline values: CDR1 SGHDN, CDR2 FVKESK. CDR3 DNA sequence: TGTGCCAGCAGCCACATAGGGACGGTGGAGACCCAGTACTTC. It encodes CASSHIGTVETQYF.

The chain couples TRBV2 to TRBJ1-4; 7 bases map to TRBD1. J was trimmed by 7 bases and V by 4 bases; bases with no gene match: 9. CDR3 length: 15 residues. Germline loops: CDR1 SNHLY, CDR2 FYNNEI. The CDR3 here is CASSGIDREGEKLFF. CDR3 nucleotides: TGTGCCAGCAGTGGGATAGACAGGGAGGGTGAAAAACTGTTTTTT.

V and J are TRBV10-2 and TRBJ2-7; D is possibly TRBD1 or TRBD2 (5 bases each). The V gene lost 4 bases and the J gene lost 2 bases, with 12 bases spanning the gap. Germline lookup yields CDR1 WSHSY and CDR2 SAAADI. This CDR3 is 14 amino acids long. The CDR3 region has the DNA TGCGCCAGCAGTGCGAGGGGTTTAACCTACGAGCAGTACTTC. Residues: CASSARGLTYEQYF.

This clone was observed a single time. The chain couples TRBV2 to TRBJ2-2, with TRBD2 identical over 8 bases. This CDR3 has 15 amino acids. Trimming took 5 bases from V and 3 from J; bases not matched to a gene: 5. Germline values: CDR1 SNHLY, CDR2 FYNNEI. The CDR3 DNA reads as TGTGCCAGCAGTAACAGCGGGAGCCACACCGGGGAGCTGTTTTTT. Amino acid sequence: CASSNSGSHTGELFF.

The chain couples TRBV5-5 to TRBJ1-1; D ambiguous. The germline V and J ends were trimmed by 2 bases and 7 bases, with 15 bases remaining between them. In germline, CDR1 is SGHKS, CDR2 YYEKEE (reference sequence). This CDR3 comprises 14 residues. The CDR3 nucleotides are TGTGCCAGCAGCTTTTCATCCTCGGGTGGTGAAGCTTTCTTT. It specifies CASSFSSSGGEAFF.

About this clone: The junction does not match germline at one end; this may be a read error. The J gene is TRBJ2-7, the V gene TRBV20-1; D is possibly TRBD2 (6 bases). Germline V gives CDR1 DFQATT, CDR2 SNEGSKA (reference sequence). This CDR3 is 11 amino acids long. This CDR3 is CSALGVREPYF. The CDR3 coding sequence is TGCAGTGCTCTCGGGGTCCGGGAGCCGTACTTC.

About this clone: Other DNA sequences within the sample encode an identical CDR3. As DNA, the CDR3 is TGTGCCAGCTCACCACCAGGGACTAGCGGGGCTTACGAGCAGTACTTC. Protein sequence: CASSPPGTSGAYEQYF. The V call is TRBV18, the J call TRBJ2-7; 13 bases align to TRBD2. J was trimmed by 4 bases and V by 0 bases; bases with no gene match: 3. This CDR3 is 16 amino acids long. CDR1 is KGHSH, CDR2 LQKENI, per germline.

The chain is built from TRBV7-7 and TRBJ1-5, with TRBD1 matching 8 bases. The CDR3 is 17 amino acids. V lost 4 bases to trimming and J lost 6 bases; unmatched junction nucleotides: 14. Germline CDR1 and CDR2: SSHAT and FNYEAQ (reference sequence). Here the CDR3 reads CASSSKRDRFFCQPQHF. The CDR3 nucleotides are TGTGCCAGCAGCTCAAAGCGGGACAGGTTTTTTTGTCAGCCCCAGCATTTT.